The 15 T cell receptor beta chains listed next were all sequenced from one sample in a study of blood T cell repertoires in COVID-19. Measured with immunoSEQ multiplex PCR; TCRdb has only the in-frame clones, and not every one. The data hold about 52,000 clones, with roughly 91% observed a single time. Sequencing was done on a sample of peripheral blood. These receptors originate from a man older than 75 with active or convalescent COVID-19.

The V gene is TRBV30, the J gene TRBJ2-4; the D gene is possibly TRBD2 (6 bases). Deletions cut 0 bases from V and 0 bases from J, with 9 bases between. The CDR3 covers 15 residues. The germline CDR1 and CDR2 sequences are GTSNPN and SVGIG (reference sequence). The CDR3, as DNA: TGTGCCTGGAGTGTCGGGGGTCTAGCCAAAAACATTCAGTACTTC. Its translation is CAWSVGGLAKNIQYF.

The chain recombines TRBV5-1 with TRBJ2-1, with 10 nucleotides matching TRBD2. CDR1 and CDR2 from the germline V gene are SGHRS and YFSETQ. Trimming took 2 bases from V and 1 from J; bases not matched to a gene: 6. The CDR3 length is 17 residues. This CDR3 is CASSFSSLAGSYNEQFF. DNA for the CDR3: TGCGCCAGCAGCTTTTCCTCACTAGCGGGATCCTACAATGAGCAGTTCTTC.

The chain links TRBV21-1 to TRBJ1-5; the D call of TRBD1 is as the table states it, not checked on the DNA. TRBV21-1 is deemed a pseudogene. The CDR3 has 20 residues. CDR3 protein: CASSKEERDRGPSGNQPQHF. In DNA, the CDR3 is TGTGCCAGCAGCAAAGAAGAAAGGGACAGGGGCCCCTCGGGCAATCAGCCCCAGCATTTT.

This rearrangement joins TRBV27 to TRBJ1-5, with 7 bases aligning to TRBD1. Germline V lookup: CDR1 MNHEY, CDR2 SMNVEV (reference sequence). This CDR3 is built from 14 residues. V lost 3 bases, J lost 6 bases, and 5 bases stayed unmatched. The CDR3, as DNA: TGTGCCAGCAGTTTGATTAGGACAGGTCAGCCCCAGCATTTT. It codes for CASSLIRTGQPQHF.

This clone was seen a few times. V usage is TRBV10-3 and J usage is TRBJ1-4; a possible D gene is TRBD1 (5 bases). The CDR3 sequence is 14 residues long. V lost 6 bases and J lost 0, with 8 bases in between. Germline lookup yields CDR1 ENHRY and CDR2 SYGVKD. The CDR3 sequence is CAISLRATNEKLFF. CDR3 in DNA: TGTGCCATCAGCCTCAGGGCAACTAATGAAAAACTGTTTTTT.

The chain has TRBV18 and TRBJ1-1, with 8 positions matching TRBD1. V lost 0 bases, J lost 4 bases, and 7 bases stayed unmatched. The CDR3 has 16 residues. Per the germline V gene, CDR1 is KGHSH and CDR2 is LQKENI. CDR3 protein: CASSPPGAGGGTEAFF. DNA for the CDR3: TGTGCCAGCTCACCACCGGGGGCAGGGGGCGGCACTGAAGCTTTCTTT.

The chain is built from TRBV3-1 (or the pseudogene TRBV3-2) and TRBJ1-2; D unclear. CDR1 is LGHDT, CDR2 YNNKEL, per germline (reference sequence). CDR3 size: 14 residues. Trimming shortened V by 0 bases and J by 8 bases, and 13 bases separated the two germline ends. The CDR3 bases are TGTGCCAGCAGCCAAGATACAGCGGCAATCGGCTACACCTTC. It specifies CASSQDTAAIGYTF.

DNA for the CDR3: TGCGCCAGCAGCATCGGACAGGGGGCCTGGACTGAAGCTTTCTTT. As protein: CASSIGQGAWTEAFF. The V call is TRBV5-1, the J call TRBJ1-1; the match to TRBD1 covers 11 bases. The CDR3 loop spans 15 amino acids. J gave up 5 bases and V 4 bases, and 7 bases lay outside the gene matches. In germline, CDR1 is SGHRS, CDR2 YFSETQ.

The chain uses TRBV29-1 and TRBJ2-7; maybe TRBD1 (6 bases). Trimming removed 4 bases from V and 6 bases from J, with 13 bases in between. This CDR3 contains 12 residues. CDR1 SQVTM and CDR2 ANQGSEA come from the germline V gene. For the CDR3, the DNA is TGCAGCGTTGGGGAACAGGGCCTCGAGCAGTACTTC. Translated: CSVGEQGLEQYF.

The chain couples TRBV11-3 to TRBJ2-7; TRBD2 matches 10 bases. CDR1 and CDR2 from the germline V gene are SGHNT and YENEEA. There are 13 residues in the CDR3. After removal of 4 bases from V and 5 bases from J, the junction contained 2 bases not matched to a gene. CDR3 sequence: CASSSSGSHEQYF. In nucleotides, the CDR3 is TGTGCCAGCAGCTCTAGCGGGAGTCACGAGCAGTACTTC.

V gene TRBV28 combines with J gene TRBJ2-7; D is possibly TRBD2 (5 bases). CDR1 and CDR2 from the germline V gene are MDHEN and SYDVKM. The CDR3 spans 15 residues. V lost 4 bases to trimming and J lost 5 bases, with 18 bases between them. CDR3 amino acids: CASSSLAIGRDEQYF. As DNA, the CDR3 is TGTGCCAGCAGTTCGCTGGCTATAGGGCGGGACGAGCAGTACTTC.

V usage is TRBV7-2 and J usage is TRBJ1-2; D may be TRBD1 (6 bases). V lost 4 bases and J lost 10, with 10 bases in between. The CDR3 runs 11 residues. The germline V gene encodes CDR1 SGHTA and CDR2 FQGNSA. CDR3 DNA: TGTGCCAGCAGCTCAACAGGGACCTACACCTTC. Its protein product is CASSSTGTYTF.

Only one count was recorded for this clone. This sequence joins TRBV4-3 and TRBJ2-1, with a weak D call TRBD2 (7 bases). The germline V and J ends were trimmed by 0 bases and 5 bases, with 20 bases remaining between them. This CDR3 contains 18 residues. The germline CDR1 and CDR2 sequences are LGHNA and YSLEER. The CDR3 here is CASSQDLRGLAENNEQFF. In nucleotides, the CDR3 is TGCGCCAGCAGCCAAGACCTCCGGGGGCTAGCGGAGAACAATGAGCAGTTCTTC.

The chain joins TRBV30 to TRBJ1-4, with D perhaps matching TRBD1 (6 bases). The V and J ends lost 5 bases and 8 bases respectively, with 15 bases between them. This CDR3 has 13 residues. Germline V lookup: CDR1 GTSNPN, CDR2 SVGIG (reference sequence). For the CDR3, the DNA is TGTGCCTGGGGGGGCAGGAATGGAGAAAAACTGTTTTTT. This sequence encodes CAWGGRNGEKLFF. The variable domain in full, with the rest retrieved from reference TRBV30 and TRBJ1-4, is SQTIHQWPATLVQPVGSPLSLECTVEGTSNPNLYWYRQAAGRGLQLLFYSVGIGQISSEVPQNLSASRPQDRQFILSSKKLLLSDSGFYLCAWGGRNGEKLFFGSGTQLSVL.

The rearrangement links TRBV5-4 to TRBJ2-7; D perhaps matches TRBD1 (5 bases). The CDR3 spans 14 residues. From germline, CDR1 is SGHNT and CDR2 YYREEE (reference sequence). Trimming shortened V by 0 bases and J by 7 bases, and 14 bases separated the two germline ends. CDR3 residues: CASSLVGLLGEQYF. The CDR3 region has the DNA TGTGCCAGCAGCTTGGTGGGGCTCCTGGGAGAGCAGTACTTC. Full variable domain (outside the CDR3, taken from reference TRBV5-4 and TRBJ2-7): ETGVTQSPTHLIKTRGQQVTLRCSSQSGHNTVSWYQQALGQGPQFIFQYYREEENGRGNFPPRFSGLQFPNYSSELNVNALELDDSALYLCASSLVGLLGEQYFGPGTRLTVT.